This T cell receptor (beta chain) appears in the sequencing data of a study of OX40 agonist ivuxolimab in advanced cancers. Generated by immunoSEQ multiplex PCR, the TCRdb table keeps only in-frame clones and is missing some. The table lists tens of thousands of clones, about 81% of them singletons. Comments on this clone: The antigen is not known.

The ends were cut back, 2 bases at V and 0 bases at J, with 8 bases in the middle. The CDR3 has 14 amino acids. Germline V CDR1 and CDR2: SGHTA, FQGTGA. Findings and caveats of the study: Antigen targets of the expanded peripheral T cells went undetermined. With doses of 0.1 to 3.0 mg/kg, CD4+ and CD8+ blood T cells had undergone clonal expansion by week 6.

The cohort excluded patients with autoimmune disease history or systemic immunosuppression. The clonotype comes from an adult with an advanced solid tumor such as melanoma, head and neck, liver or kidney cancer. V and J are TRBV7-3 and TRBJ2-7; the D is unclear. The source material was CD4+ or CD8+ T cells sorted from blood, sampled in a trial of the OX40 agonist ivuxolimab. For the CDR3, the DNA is TGTGCCAGCAGCTTACACGAGAACTCCTACGAGCAGTACTTC. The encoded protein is CASSLHENSYEQYF.